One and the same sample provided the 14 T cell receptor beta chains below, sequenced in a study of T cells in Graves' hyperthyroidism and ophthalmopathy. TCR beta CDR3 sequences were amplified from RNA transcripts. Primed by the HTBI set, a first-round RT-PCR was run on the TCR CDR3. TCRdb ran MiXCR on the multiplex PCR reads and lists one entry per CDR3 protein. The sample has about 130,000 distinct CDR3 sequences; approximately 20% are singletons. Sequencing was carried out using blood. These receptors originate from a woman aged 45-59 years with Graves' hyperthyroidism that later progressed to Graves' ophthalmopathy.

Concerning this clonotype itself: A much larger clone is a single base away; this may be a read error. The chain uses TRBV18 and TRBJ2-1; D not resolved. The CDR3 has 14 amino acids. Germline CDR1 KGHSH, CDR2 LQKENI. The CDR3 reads CTSSPGLQYNEQFF. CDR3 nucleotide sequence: TGTACCAGCTCACCCGGCTTACAATACAATGAGCAGTTCTTC.

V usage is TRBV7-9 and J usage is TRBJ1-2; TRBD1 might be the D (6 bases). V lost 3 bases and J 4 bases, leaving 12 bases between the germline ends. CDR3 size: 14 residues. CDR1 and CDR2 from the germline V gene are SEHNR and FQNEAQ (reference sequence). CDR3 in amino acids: CASSLSGESYGYTF. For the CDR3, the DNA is TGTGCCAGCAGCTTGTCAGGGGAGAGCTATGGCTACACCTTC.

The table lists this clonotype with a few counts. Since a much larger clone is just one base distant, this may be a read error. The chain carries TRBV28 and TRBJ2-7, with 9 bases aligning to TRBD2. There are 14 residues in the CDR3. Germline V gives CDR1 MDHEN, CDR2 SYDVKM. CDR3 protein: CASREAGGSYERYF. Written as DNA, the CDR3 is TGTGCCAGCCGTGAAGCGGGAGGCTCCTACGAGCGGTACTTC.

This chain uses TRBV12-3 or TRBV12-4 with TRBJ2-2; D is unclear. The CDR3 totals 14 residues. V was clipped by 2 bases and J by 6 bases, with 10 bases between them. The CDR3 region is CASSLTSFSGELFF. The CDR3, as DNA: TGTGCCAGCAGTTTAACCAGTTTTTCCGGGGAGCTGTTTTTT.

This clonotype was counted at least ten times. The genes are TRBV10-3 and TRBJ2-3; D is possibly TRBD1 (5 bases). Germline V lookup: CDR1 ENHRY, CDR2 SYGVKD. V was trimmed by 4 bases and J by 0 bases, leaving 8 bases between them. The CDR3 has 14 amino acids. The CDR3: CAISGGGSTDTQYF. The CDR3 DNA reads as TGTGCCATCAGTGGGGGCGGCAGCACAGATACGCAGTATTTT.

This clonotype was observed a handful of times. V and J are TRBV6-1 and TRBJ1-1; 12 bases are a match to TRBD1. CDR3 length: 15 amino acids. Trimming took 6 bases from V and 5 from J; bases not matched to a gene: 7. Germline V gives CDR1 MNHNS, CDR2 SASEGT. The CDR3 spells CASSHGTGGRTEAFF. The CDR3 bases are TGTGCCAGCAGCCACGGGACAGGGGGCCGAACTGAAGCTTTCTTT.

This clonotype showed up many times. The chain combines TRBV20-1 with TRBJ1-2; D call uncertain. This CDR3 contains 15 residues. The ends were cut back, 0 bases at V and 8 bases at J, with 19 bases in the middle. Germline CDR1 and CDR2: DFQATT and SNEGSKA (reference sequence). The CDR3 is CSARDLMALTGGYTF. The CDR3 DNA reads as TGCAGTGCTAGAGATCTTATGGCCCTCACGGGGGGCTACACCTTC.

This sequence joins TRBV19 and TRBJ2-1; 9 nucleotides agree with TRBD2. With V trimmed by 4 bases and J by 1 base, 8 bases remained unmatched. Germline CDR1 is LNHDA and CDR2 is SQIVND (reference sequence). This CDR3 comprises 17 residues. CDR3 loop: CASSTRSSGISYNEQFF. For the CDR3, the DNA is TGTGCCAGTAGTACGCGGTCTAGCGGGATATCCTACAATGAGCAGTTCTTC.

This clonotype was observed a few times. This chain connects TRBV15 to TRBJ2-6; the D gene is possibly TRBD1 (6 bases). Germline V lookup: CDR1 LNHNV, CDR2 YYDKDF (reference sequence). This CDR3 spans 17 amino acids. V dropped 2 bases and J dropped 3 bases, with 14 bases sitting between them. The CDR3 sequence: CATSRPGAGDGANVLTF. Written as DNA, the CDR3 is TGTGCCACCAGCAGACCAGGGGCAGGGGATGGGGCCAACGTCCTGACTTTC.

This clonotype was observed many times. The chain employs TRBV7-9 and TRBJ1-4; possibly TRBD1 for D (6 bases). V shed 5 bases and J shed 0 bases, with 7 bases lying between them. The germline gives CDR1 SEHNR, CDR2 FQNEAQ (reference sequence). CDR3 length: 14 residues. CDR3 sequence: CASSEGATNEKLFF. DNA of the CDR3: TGTGCCAGCAGCGAGGGGGCAACTAATGAAAAACTGTTTTTT. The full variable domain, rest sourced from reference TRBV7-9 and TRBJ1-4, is DTGVSQNPRHKITKRGQNVTFRCDPISEHNRLYWYRQTLGQGPEFLTYFQNEAQLEKSRLLSDRFSAERPKGSFSTLEIQRTEQGDSAMYLCASSEGATNEKLFFGSGTQLSVL.

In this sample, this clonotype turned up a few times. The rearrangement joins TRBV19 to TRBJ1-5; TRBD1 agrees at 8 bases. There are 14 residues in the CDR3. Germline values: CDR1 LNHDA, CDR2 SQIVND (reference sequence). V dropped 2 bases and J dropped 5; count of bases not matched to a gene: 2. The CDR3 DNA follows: TGTGCCAGTAGTATACAGGGGGCGTATCAGCCCCAGCATTTT. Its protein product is CASSIQGAYQPQHF.

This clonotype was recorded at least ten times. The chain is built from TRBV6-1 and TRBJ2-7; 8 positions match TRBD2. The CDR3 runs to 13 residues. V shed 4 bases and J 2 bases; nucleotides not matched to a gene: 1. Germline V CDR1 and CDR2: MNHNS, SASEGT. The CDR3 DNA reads TGTGCCAGCAGTGCGCGGGGGGCCTACGAGCAGTACTTC. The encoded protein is CASSARGAYEQYF.

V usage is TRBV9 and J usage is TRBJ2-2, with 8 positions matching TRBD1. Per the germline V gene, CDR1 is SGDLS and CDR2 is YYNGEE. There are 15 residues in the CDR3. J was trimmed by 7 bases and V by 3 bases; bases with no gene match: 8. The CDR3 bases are TGTGCCAGCAGCGCCAGGACAGGGTTTGGCGGGGAGCTGTTTTTT. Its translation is CASSARTGFGGELFF. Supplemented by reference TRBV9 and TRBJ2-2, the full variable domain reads DSGVTQTPKHLITATGQRVTLRCSPRSGDLSVYWYQQSLDQGLQFLIQYYNGEERAKGNILERFSAQQFPDLHSELNLSSLELGDSALYFCASSARTGFGGELFFGEGSRLTVL.

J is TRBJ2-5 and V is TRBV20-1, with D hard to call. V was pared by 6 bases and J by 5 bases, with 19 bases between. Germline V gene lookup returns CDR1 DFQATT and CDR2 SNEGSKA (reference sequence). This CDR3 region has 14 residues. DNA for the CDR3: TGCAGTGCCTCTGAGGCCAGGCTACAGGAGACCCAGTACTTC. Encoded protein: CSASEARLQETQYF.